This T cell receptor beta chain was documented in a study of T cell repertoires in cytomegalovirus infection. Looking at the study overall: Signatures in public TCR beta sequences pointed to both CMV infection and matching HLA type.

CDR1 is SGHDN and CDR2 is FVKESK in the germline V gene. With 4 bases removed from V and 7 bases from J, the gap between germline ends came to 13 bases. CDR3 size: 13 residues. TCRdb re-called the reads through MiXCR, storing one row per CDR3 protein. This table holds about 680,000 distinct CDR3 sequences, more than 20% found once. This clonotype appeared a few times. This chain connects TRBV14 to TRBJ1-2; possibly TRBD1 for D (6 bases). The sequence came from a human donor in good health (CMV status not recorded). Some clones in this sample may be carry-over from other donors' samples. Sequenced sample: CD8+ T cells from PBMCs. As DNA, the CDR3 is TGTGCCAGCAGCCCCACGGGGGCGACTGGCTACACCTTC. This translates into CASSPTGATGYTF. The whole variable domain, remainder taken from reference TRBV14 and TRBJ1-2, is EAGVTQFPSHSVIEKGQTVTLRCDPISGHDNLYWYRRVMGKEIKFLLHFVKESKQDESGMPNNRFLAERTGGTYSTLKVQPAELEDSGVYFCASSPTGATGYTFGSGTRLTVV.